A single sample gave rise to the 32 T cell receptor beta chains below, sequenced in a study of blood T cell repertoires in COVID-19. The protocol was immunoSEQ multiplex PCR, while the TCRdb copy is restricted to in-frame clones and leaves out a portion. The data hold about 170,000 clones, with around 90% observed a single time. Specimen: peripheral blood. These receptor sequences come from a woman aged 80 or older with COVID-19, enrolled during active disease.

The chain uses TRBV2 and TRBJ1-2; a weak D match, TRBD1 (6 bases). CDR3 length equals 13 residues. Germline CDR1 is SNHLY and CDR2 is FYNNEI. Trimming took off 4 bases at V and 4 bases at J, with 10 bases between the two ends. The CDR3 DNA reads TGTGCCAGCAGTGCGACAGGAGCCTATGGCTACACCTTC. This translates into CASSATGAYGYTF. Full variable domain (missing parts from reference TRBV2 and TRBJ1-2): EPEVTQTPSHQVTQMGQEVILRCVPISNHLYFYWYRQILGQKVEFLVSFYNNEISEKSEIFDDQFSVERPDGSNFTLKIRSTKLEDSAMYFCASSATGAYGYTFGSGTRLTVV.

This rearrangement joins TRBV28 to TRBJ1-4; weak D call: TRBD1 (5 bases). The CDR3 extends over 15 amino acids. The germline CDR1 and CDR2 sequences are MDHEN and SYDVKM. Trimming removed 7 bases from V and 0 bases from J, with 12 bases in between. The CDR3 nucleotides read TGTGCCAGCAACCCACAGGATGCAACTAATGAAAAACTGTTTTTT. It codes for CASNPQDATNEKLFF.

V and J are TRBV5-1 and TRBJ1-3; 7 bases align to TRBD1. The germline CDR1 and CDR2 sequences are SGHRS and YFSETQ. The CDR3 spans 15 residues. J lost 1 base, V lost 3 bases, and 4 bases had no gene match. The CDR3 region has the DNA TGCGCCAGCAGCTGGCAACAGGGGTCTGGAAACACCATATATTTT. Its protein product is CASSWQQGSGNTIYF.

The CDR3 here is CASSLRGLAGVVQYF. The CDR3 region has the DNA TGTGCCAGCAGCTTACGTGGACTAGCGGGAGTGGTGCAGTACTTC. The chain has TRBV11-1 and TRBJ2-7; 13 nucleotides match TRBD2. V gave up 2 bases and J gave up 9 bases; unmatched junction bases: 7. The CDR3 sequence is 15 residues long. Germline V gene lookup returns CDR1 SGHAT and CDR2 FQDESV (reference sequence).

This chain connects TRBV10-3 to TRBJ1-1; D is possibly TRBD1 (6 bases). The V and J ends lost 6 bases and 6 bases respectively, with 17 bases between them. The CDR3 totals 14 residues. CDR1 is ENHRY, CDR2 SYGVKD, per germline. The CDR3 region has the DNA TGTGCCATCAGGGAACTACAGGGAAATTCTGAAGCTTTCTTT. This encodes CAIRELQGNSEAFF.

This chain uses TRBV7-9 with TRBJ2-1; 10 bases match TRBD1. The CDR3 loop spans 15 amino acids. The germline CDR1 and CDR2 sequences are SEHNR and FQNEAQ (reference sequence). V lost 4 bases and J lost 7; bases outside the gene matches: 7. The CDR3 DNA is TGTGCCAGCAGCTACGTTGACAGGGGGCTGAATGAGCAGTTCTTC. Translation: CASSYVDRGLNEQFF.

This chain connects TRBV7-2 to TRBJ2-3, with a possible D match to TRBD1 (6 bases). The V and J ends lost 1 base and 6 bases respectively, with 11 bases between them. The length of the CDR3 is 14 residues. Germline CDR1 reads SGHTA; CDR2 reads FQGNSA. CDR3 in amino acids: CASSLERRGDTQYF. CDR3 nucleotide sequence: TGTGCCAGCAGCTTAGAAAGAAGGGGGGATACGCAGTATTTT. The variable domain in full, with the rest retrieved from reference TRBV7-2 and TRBJ2-3, is GAGVSQSPSNKVTEKGKDVELRCDPISGHTALYWYRQSLGQGLEFLIYFQGNSAPDKSGLPSDRFSAERTGGSVSTLTIQRTQQEDSAVYLCASSLERRGDTQYFGPGTRLTVL.

J is TRBJ1-2 and V is TRBV11-2; 7 nucleotides agree with TRBD1. In germline, CDR1 is SGHAT, CDR2 FQNNGV. The CDR3 is 15 amino acids. Trimming removed 0 bases from V and 5 bases from J; junction bases left unmatched: 6. CDR3 bases: TGTGCCAGCAGCTTAGAAGGGACAGCCCTTTATGGCTACACCTTC. Its translation: CASSLEGTALYGYTF.

This chain links TRBV5-4 with TRBJ2-1; 9 nucleotides line up with TRBD2. Trimming took 1 base from V and 8 from J; bases not matched to a gene: 4. Germline CDR1 and CDR2: SGHNT and YYREEE (reference sequence). There are 14 residues in the CDR3. The CDR3 spells CASSLTLAGDEQFF. CDR3 coding DNA: TGTGCCAGCAGCTTGACGTTAGCGGGAGATGAGCAGTTCTTC.

The chain recombines TRBV29-1 with TRBJ1-3; 7 bases line up with TRBD1. The J segment lost 4 bases and the V segment lost 7 bases, leaving 10 bases of the junction unmatched. The CDR3 sequence is 14 residues long. CDR1 is SQVTM and CDR2 is ANQGSEA in the germline V gene. CDR3 loop: CSATTGAEGNTIYF. The CDR3 DNA reads as TGCAGCGCCACTACAGGGGCTGAGGGAAACACCATATATTTT.

J is TRBJ1-5 and V is TRBV6-5; 10 bases match TRBD1. CDR1 and CDR2 (germline): MNHEY, SVGAGI. The trim removed 7 bases at V and 2 bases at J, leaving 5 bases unmatched. The CDR3 sequence is 15 residues long. Written as DNA, the CDR3 is TGTGCCAGCATTACCGGGACAGGGGGCAATCAGCCCCAGCATTTT. Encoded protein: CASITGTGGNQPQHF.

This clone came up a few times. V is TRBV19 and J is TRBJ1-5, with D perhaps matching TRBD1 (5 bases). Germline lookup yields CDR1 LNHDA and CDR2 SQIVND (reference sequence). V lost 5 bases to trimming and J lost 7 bases, with 15 bases between them. This CDR3 comprises 14 residues. In DNA, the CDR3 is TGTGCCAGTAGTGCTAACAGGCTTGGGCAGCCCCAGCATTTT. Protein product: CASSANRLGQPQHF.

The chain links TRBV7-2 to TRBJ2-5; tentatively, D is TRBD1 (5 bases). V dropped 5 bases and J dropped 4 bases, with 11 bases sitting between them. Germline-derived CDR1 and CDR2 are SGHTA and FQGNSA. This CDR3 spans 13 amino acids. The CDR3 reads CASSPRQRETQYF. The CDR3 DNA reads as TGTGCCAGCAGCCCAAGACAGAGAGAGACCCAGTACTTC.

The chain is built from TRBV5-1 and TRBJ1-1; no firm D call. Germline V gene data show CDR1 as SGHRS and CDR2 as YFSETQ. The CDR3 has 12 amino acids. V was pared by 2 bases and J by 9 bases, with 11 bases between. The CDR3 reads CASSFNGNKAFF. The CDR3 DNA reads as TGCGCCAGCAGCTTTAATGGCAACAAAGCTTTCTTT.

The V and J genes are TRBV28 and TRBJ1-6; D gene unclear. V shed 3 bases and J shed 0 bases, with 9 bases lying between them. The CDR3 covers 16 residues. Germline V gene lookup returns CDR1 MDHEN and CDR2 SYDVKM. The CDR3 loop is CASSFPASSYNSPLHF. CDR3 nucleotides: TGTGCCAGCAGTTTTCCAGCGAGCTCCTATAATTCACCCCTCCACTTT. Filled out from reference TRBV28 and TRBJ1-6, the complete variable domain reads DVKVTQSSRYLVKRTGEKVFLECVQDMDHENMFWYRQDPGLGLRLIYFSYDVKMKEKGDIPEGYSVSREKKERFSLILESASTNQTSMYLCASSFPASSYNSPLHFGNGTRLTVT.

The chain couples TRBV7-9 to TRBJ2-3, with a possible D match to TRBD1 (5 bases). Germline CDR1 and CDR2: SEHNR and FQNEAQ (reference sequence). The CDR3 has 13 amino acids. V lost 3 bases and J lost 3, with 7 bases in between. The CDR3 here is CASSFRQTDTQYF. The DNA of the CDR3 is TGTGCCAGCAGCTTCAGACAGACAGATACGCAGTATTTT.

The rearrangement links TRBV5-1 to TRBJ2-7; the match to TRBD1 covers 7 bases. Germline loops: CDR1 SGHRS, CDR2 YFSETQ. The ends lost 4 bases at V and 6 bases at J; junction bases unmatched: 10. The CDR3 is 14 amino acids. The CDR3 loop is CASSRTGDYVEQYF. For the CDR3, the DNA is TGCGCCAGCAGCCGGACAGGCGACTACGTCGAGCAGTACTTC.

CDR3 sequence (DNA): TGTGCCAGCAGCTTAAACGTGGCAGGGGCCGGCTACACCTTC. Protein product: CASSLNVAGAGYTF. The rearrangement links TRBV7-3 to TRBJ1-2, with D possibly being TRBD1 (6 bases). CDR1 and CDR2 (germline): SGHTA, FQGTGA. V gave up 1 base and J gave up 8 bases, with 14 bases separating them. CDR3 length equals 14 residues. The full variable domain, rest sourced from reference TRBV7-3 and TRBJ1-2, is GAGVSQTPSNKVTEKGKYVELRCDPISGHTALYWYRQSLGQGPEFLIYFQGTGAADDSGLPNDRFFAVRPEGSVSTLKIQRTERGDSAVYLCASSLNVAGAGYTFGSGTRLTVV.

The CDR3 nucleotides are TGTGCCAGCTCACGGAGGCTGATGCGGGCAGGGGTAAATGCTGAAGCTTTCTTT. It codes for CASSRRLMRAGVNAEAFF. The chain recombines TRBV18 with TRBJ1-1, with D tentatively TRBD1 (6 bases). V lost 4 bases and J lost 6, with 27 bases in between. Germline CDR1 KGHSH, CDR2 LQKENI. The CDR3 has 18 amino acids.

V usage is TRBV3-1 (or the pseudogene TRBV3-2) and J usage is TRBJ1-2; TRBD1 agrees at 8 bases. J lost 5 bases, V lost 4 bases, and 6 bases had no gene match. The V gene's germline CDR1 is LGHDT and CDR2 YNNKEL (reference sequence). The CDR3 contains 14 residues. The DNA of the CDR3 is TGTGCCAGCAGCCCCCCGACAGGGGAATATGGCTACACCTTC. Translation: CASSPPTGEYGYTF.

This clone turned up a few times. The genes are TRBV7-2 and TRBJ1-2; D gene unclear. This CDR3 is 14 amino acids long. In germline, CDR1 is SGHTA, CDR2 FQGNSA. V lost 7 bases and J 4 bases, leaving 16 bases between the germline ends. DNA of the CDR3: TGTGCCAGCACCCTGATGGGAGATTCCTATGGCTACACCTTC. Translation: CASTLMGDSYGYTF.

A single count supports this clone. The chain links TRBV5-1 to TRBJ2-7; tentatively, D is TRBD2 (6 bases). V was pared by 5 bases and J by 1 base, with 10 bases between. Germline lookup yields CDR1 SGHRS and CDR2 YFSETQ. This CDR3 is 13 amino acids long. The CDR3 DNA reads TGCGCCAGCAGGGAGGAGGGTTCCTACGAGCAGTACTTC. Amino acids: CASREEGSYEQYF.

The chain carries TRBV7-2 and TRBJ2-1; TRBD1 might be the D (5 bases). V dropped 5 bases and J dropped 6 bases, with 17 bases sitting between them. The CDR3 runs to 15 residues. Germline lookup yields CDR1 SGHTA and CDR2 FQGNSA. Here the CDR3 reads CASSLGSSDSNEQFF. In DNA, the CDR3 is TGTGCCAGCAGCCTGGGTAGCTCTGACAGCAATGAGCAGTTCTTC.

This chain connects TRBV6-1 to TRBJ2-2, with a weak D call TRBD2 (6 bases). V was trimmed by 2 bases and J by 5 bases, leaving 12 bases between them. Germline CDR1 reads MNHNS; CDR2 reads SASEGT. The CDR3 length is 15 residues. The CDR3 sequence: CASSETGRGTGELFF. Written as DNA, the CDR3 is TGTGCCAGCAGTGAAACCGGGAGAGGGACCGGGGAGCTGTTTTTT.

This chain connects TRBV6-5 to TRBJ1-5; tentative D call: TRBD1 (5 bases). Germline values: CDR1 MNHEY, CDR2 SVGAGI. CDR3 length: 15 residues. V was trimmed by 6 bases and J by 0 bases, leaving 12 bases between them. This CDR3 reads CASRQTVFSNQPQHF. Here the CDR3 DNA reads TGTGCCAGCAGGCAGACAGTATTTAGCAATCAGCCCCAGCATTTT.

The rearrangement uses TRBV4-2 and TRBJ2-2; 8 nucleotides match TRBD1. Germline V gene sequence: CDR1 LGHNA, CDR2 YNFKEQ. Losses at the gene ends were 4 bases for V and 1 base for J; bases not matched to a gene: 5. CDR3 length equals 16 residues. The CDR3 sequence is CASSPRTGQNTGELFF. In DNA, the CDR3 is TGTGCCAGCAGCCCTAGGACAGGGCAGAACACCGGGGAGCTGTTTTTT.

The chain couples TRBV3-1 (or the pseudogene TRBV3-2) to TRBJ2-3; D is ambiguous. CDR1 is LGHDT, CDR2 YNNKEL, per germline (reference sequence). V was pared by 0 bases and J by 6 bases, with 13 bases between. The CDR3 covers 15 residues. CDR3 sequence: CASSQDPPSRDTQYF. The CDR3, as DNA: TGTGCCAGCAGCCAAGATCCCCCTAGTCGGGATACGCAGTATTTT.

The chain couples TRBV7-9 to TRBJ1-2; D unresolved. The length of the CDR3 is 13 residues. Per the germline V gene, CDR1 is SEHNR and CDR2 is FQNEAQ (reference sequence). V lost 10 bases and J lost 7, with 19 bases in between. The CDR3 DNA reads TGTGCCATCCCGGTGGGCGTCTCCCCTGGCTACACCTTC. Translating it yields CAIPVGVSPGYTF.

The genes are TRBV27 and TRBJ1-1; D gene uncertain. Trimming shortened V by 0 bases and J by 3 bases, and 8 bases separated the two germline ends. The CDR3 has 14 amino acids. Germline CDR1 MNHEY, CDR2 SMNVEV (reference sequence). Here the CDR3 reads CASSLSGIHTEAFF. CDR3 sequence (DNA): TGTGCCAGCAGTTTATCCGGGATCCACACTGAAGCTTTCTTT.

The genes are TRBV6-2 or TRBV6-3 and TRBJ2-7; 11 nucleotides match TRBD2. With V trimmed by 5 bases and J by 3 bases, 3 bases remained unmatched. Germline assignment: CDR1 MNHEY and CDR2 SVGEGT. The CDR3 spans 14 residues. This CDR3 is CASSRLAGSYEQYF. CDR3 sequence (DNA): TGTGCCAGCAGTAGACTAGCGGGGAGCTACGAGCAGTACTTC.

The chain joins TRBV4-3 to TRBJ2-3; D is possibly TRBD1 (6 bases). Germline-derived CDR1 and CDR2 are LGHNA and YSLEER. The CDR3 loop spans 14 amino acids. Trimming shortened V by 1 base and J by 1 base, and 6 bases separated the two germline ends. The CDR3 bases are TGCGCCAGCAGCCAAGCAGGGGGCACAGATACGCAGTATTTT. Its protein is CASSQAGGTDTQYF.

The count of this clone is one. The genes are TRBV11-2 and TRBJ1-1, with 7 positions matching TRBD1. Germline CDR1 is SGHAT and CDR2 is FQNNGV. After removal of 5 bases from V and 11 bases from J, the junction contained 11 bases not matched to a gene. The CDR3 spans 13 residues. CDR3 region: CASSPRQGGLAFF. The CDR3 bases are TGTGCCAGCAGCCCCCGACAGGGCGGCTTGGCTTTCTTT.